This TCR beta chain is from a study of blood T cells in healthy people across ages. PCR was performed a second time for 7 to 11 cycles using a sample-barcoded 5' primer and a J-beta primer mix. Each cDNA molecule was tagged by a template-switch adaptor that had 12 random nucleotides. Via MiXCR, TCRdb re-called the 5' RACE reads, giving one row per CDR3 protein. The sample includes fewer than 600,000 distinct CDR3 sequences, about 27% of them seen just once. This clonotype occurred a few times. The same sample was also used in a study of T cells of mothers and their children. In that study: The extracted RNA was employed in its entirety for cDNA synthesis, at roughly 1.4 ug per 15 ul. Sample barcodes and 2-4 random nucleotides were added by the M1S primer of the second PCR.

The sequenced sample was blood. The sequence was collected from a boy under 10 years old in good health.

The CDR3, as DNA: TGCAGTGCTAGAGATATACGGCCTGCAACTAATGAAAAACTGTTTTTT. It translates to CSARDIRPATNEKLFF. The V gene is TRBV20-1, the J gene TRBJ1-4; D unclear. V lost 0 bases, J lost 0 bases, and 11 bases lay in between. This CDR3 region has 16 residues. Germline V gene data show CDR1 as DFQATT and CDR2 as SNEGSKA (reference sequence).